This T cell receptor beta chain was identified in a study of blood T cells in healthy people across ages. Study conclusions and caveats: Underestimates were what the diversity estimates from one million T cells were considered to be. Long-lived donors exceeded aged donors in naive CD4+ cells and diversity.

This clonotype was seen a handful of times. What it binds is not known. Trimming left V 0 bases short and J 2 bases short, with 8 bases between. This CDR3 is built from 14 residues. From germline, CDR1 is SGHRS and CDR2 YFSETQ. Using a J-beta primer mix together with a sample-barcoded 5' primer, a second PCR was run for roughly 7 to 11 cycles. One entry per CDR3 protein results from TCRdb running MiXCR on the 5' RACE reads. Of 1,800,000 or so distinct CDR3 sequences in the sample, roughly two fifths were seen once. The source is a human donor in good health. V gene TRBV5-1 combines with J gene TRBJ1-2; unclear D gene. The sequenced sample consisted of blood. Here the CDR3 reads CASSLDNPNYGYTF. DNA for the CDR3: TGCGCCAGCAGCTTGGACAATCCCAACTATGGCTACACCTTC.